Each of the 3 T cell receptor beta chains below was sequenced from the same sample in a study of T-cell memory formation after mild COVID-19. TCRdb reprocessed the 5' RACE reads with MiXCR, giving one entry per CDR3 protein. The table records some 320,000 distinct CDR3 sequences, roughly an eighth of them present only once. Sequencing input: PBMCs or a T cell subset sorted from them (not recorded which). The source is a young man who had mild COVID-19 (a few samples of this study predate the infection). Cell type and time point are not known.

This chain uses TRBV20-1 with TRBJ2-5; TRBD2 matches 10 bases. Germline trimming cut 3 bases from V and 5 bases from J; bases unmatched to any gene: 12. This CDR3 comprises 16 residues. Germline-derived CDR1 and CDR2 are DFQATT and SNEGSKA (reference sequence). The CDR3 DNA is TGCAGTGCTAGTGAGCCCCAGCGGGGGGGCCTGGAGACCCAGTACTTC. This sequence encodes CSASEPQRGGLETQYF.

J is TRBJ2-7 and V is TRBV15; no reliable D call. This CDR3 has 11 amino acids. V was cut by 1 base and J by 5 bases, with 3 bases left in between. Germline V lookup: CDR1 LNHNV, CDR2 YYDKDF (reference sequence). Here the CDR3 DNA reads TGTGCCACCAGCAGAGGAAACGAGCAGTACTTC. Protein product: CATSRGNEQYF. Complete variable domain (other parts from reference TRBV15 and TRBJ2-7): DAMVIQNPRYQVTQFGKPVTLSCSQTLNHNVMYWYQQKSSQAPKLLFHYYDKDFNNEADTPDNFQSRRPNTSFCFLDIRSPGLGDTAMYLCATSRGNEQYFGPGTRLTVT.

This clonotype was counted between two and nine times. The chain recombines TRBV4-3 with TRBJ1-1, with a weak D call TRBD1 (6 bases). Germline loops: CDR1 LGHNA, CDR2 YSLEER. The V end lost 1 base, the J end lost 1 base, and 13 bases lay between the germline ends. The CDR3 has 16 amino acids. This chain's CDR3 is CASSQVTGSWNTEAFF. Here the CDR3 DNA reads TGCGCCAGCAGCCAAGTTACAGGGTCGTGGAACACTGAAGCTTTCTTT.